This TCR beta chain is drawn from a study of T cell responses to AZD1222 COVID-19 vaccine. Study results and caveats: Among AZD1222 vaccinees, only 5 to 7 were seropositive at baseline. Most donors were white British, females outnumbered males, and clonal diversity was possibly underestimated. Spike-specific TCR breadth and depth went up after people got two AZD1222 doses. Samples come after the peak T cell response, not at day 14.

Looked up from germline, CDR1 is SNHLY and CDR2 is FYNNEI. The CDR3 length is 14 residues. V dropped 8 bases and J dropped 8 bases, with 19 bases sitting between them. Here immunoSEQ multiplex PCR was the method, and the copy in TCRdb shows in-frame clones only, minus some. The data contain some 140,000 clones, roughly 85% of them singletons. As to this clone: The antigen is undetermined.

This rearrangement joins TRBV2 to TRBJ2-1; D call uncertain. The sample consisted of peripheral blood, taken 28 days after the second dose of the MenACWY control vaccine. This sequence was found in an adult who received the MenACWY meningococcal vaccine as a control. Here the CDR3 DNA reads TGTGCCAGCGCCCCCCCCACCACCGTCCATGAGCAGTTCTTC. This gives the protein CASAPPTTVHEQFF.